This TCR beta chain was observed in a study of beta chain features in type 1 diabetes. Reverse transcribing all isolated RNA meant expressed TCRB transcripts were sequenced. Sequencing was performed with immunoSEQ multiplex PCR; in TCRdb, only in-frame clones are kept and a portion is missing. The sample contains 160,000 or so clones, about 9% of which appear only once. Study observations and caveats: Across all four CD4+ subsets, people with type 1 diabetes showed modestly shorter TCRB CDR3s.

V lost 4 bases, J lost 6 bases, and 9 bases stayed unmatched. Germline V gives CDR1 SGHVS, CDR2 FQNEAQ. The CDR3 is made up of 15 amino acids. A few counts support this clone. The antigen remains undetermined. This sequence joins TRBV7-8 and TRBJ1-5; 7 bases align to TRBD1. The sequence came from a woman aged 18 to 35 with type 1 diabetes. The sequenced sample was central memory CD4+ T cells from blood. The CDR3 protein is CASSYSGTAGQPQHF. CDR3 nucleotide sequence: TGTGCCAGCAGCTATTCAGGGACAGCGGGTCAGCCCCAGCATTTT.